The clone carrying this T cell receptor (beta chain) appeared a few times. Its antigen is still unknown. CDR1 and CDR2 from the germline V gene are SGHRS and YFSETQ. V lost 6 bases and J lost 1; bases outside the gene matches: 5. The CDR3 consists of 14 residues. This entry belongs to a study of blood T cells in healthy people across ages. A J-beta primer mix and a sample-barcoded 5' primer were used in a second PCR of about 7 to 12 cycles. Every cDNA molecule bore a tag from a template-switch adaptor containing 12 random nucleotides. A single record per CDR3 protein comes from TCRdb applying MiXCR to the 5' RACE reads. Among approximately 1,100,000 distinct CDR3 sequences, more than 40% were seen once, and the ten largest hold over 15%. Study-level findings and limits: A greater number of naive CD4+ cells and higher diversity distinguished long-lived donors from aged donors. TCR beta diversity per million T cells fell roughly linearly with age.

The TCR comes from an older woman in good health. The sample consisted of blood. The chain carries TRBV5-1 and TRBJ2-7; 9 positions match TRBD1. The DNA of the CDR3 is TGCGCCAGCACACCGGGACAGGGTTCCTACGAGCAGTACTTC. Protein sequence: CASTPGQGSYEQYF. The whole variable domain, filled in from reference TRBV5-1 and TRBJ2-7, reads KAGVTQTPRYLIKTRGQQVTLSCSPISGHRSVSWYQQTPGQGLQFLFEYFSETQRNKGNFPGRFSGRQFSNSRSEMNVSTLELGDSALYLCASTPGQGSYEQYFGPGTRLTVT.